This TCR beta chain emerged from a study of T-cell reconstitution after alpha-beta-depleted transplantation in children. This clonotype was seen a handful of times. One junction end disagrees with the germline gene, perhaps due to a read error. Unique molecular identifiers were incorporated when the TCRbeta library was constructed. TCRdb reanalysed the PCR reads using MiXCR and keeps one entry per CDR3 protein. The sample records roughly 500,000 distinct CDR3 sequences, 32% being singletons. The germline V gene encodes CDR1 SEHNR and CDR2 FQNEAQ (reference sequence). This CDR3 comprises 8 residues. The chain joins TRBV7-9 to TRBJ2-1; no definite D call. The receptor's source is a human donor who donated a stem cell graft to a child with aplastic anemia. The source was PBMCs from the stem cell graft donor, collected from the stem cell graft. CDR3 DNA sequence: TGTGCCAGCAGCTTTTCTGTCTTC. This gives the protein CASSFSVF.